This T cell receptor (beta chain) was sequenced in a study of cytomegalovirus exposure and HLA in healthy donors. Overall study results and limits: TCR beta chains numbering 164 were designated cytomegalovirus-associated. A missense DCLRE1C variant was associated with V- and J-gene trimming of TCR beta chains in a later analysis, and an independent cohort replicated the association.

Healthy bone marrow donors made up the cohort. The PCR made use of 60 Vbeta and 13 Jbeta primers. The protocol was immunoSEQ multiplex PCR, while the TCRdb copy is restricted to in-frame clones and leaves out a portion. The sample carries 110,000 or so clones, approximately 80% recorded once. As to this clone: Its target is not known.

The V end was cut by 5 bases, the J end by 10 bases, with 9 bases between. There are 11 residues in the CDR3. Germline V CDR1 and CDR2: SEHNR, FQNEAQ (reference sequence). This chain uses TRBV7-9 with TRBJ2-1; the D is unclear. The clonotype was recovered from a woman aged 35 to 49 in good health and CMV-seropositive. The specimen was PBMCs. CDR3 amino acids: CASSVESEQFF. DNA of the CDR3: TGTGCCAGCAGCGTAGAGAGCGAGCAGTTCTTC. Complete variable domain (other parts from reference TRBV7-9 and TRBJ2-1): DTGVSQNPRHKITKRGQNVTFRCDPISEHNRLYWYRQTLGQGPEFLTYFQNEAQLEKSRLLSDRFSAERPKGSFSTLEIQRTEQGDSAMYLCASSVESEQFFGPGTRLTVL.